The table lists the clone carrying this T cell receptor (beta chain) with a count of one. Its antigen is still unknown. Germline values: CDR1 MNHNS, CDR2 SASEGT. Trimming took 6 bases from V and 0 from J; bases not matched to a gene: 6. The CDR3 runs to 15 residues. Treatment meaning: 10-day PBMC culture with coronavirus spike peptide pools or control peptides (ViraFEST assay). Positive SARS-CoV-2 PCR tests in convalescent patients dated from March to December 2020, pre-Alpha, Beta and Delta. At both days 3 and 7, half the medium was replaced with fresh IL-2 medium. Oncomine TCR Beta short-read sequencing was applied to DNA from cultured CD4+ T cells. Cultured CD4+ T cells were the source of extracted genomic DNA. TCRdb re-derived calls from the PCR reads in MiXCR, one entry per CDR3 protein. The sample yields over 20,000 distinct CDR3 sequences, 45% to 60% seen once. The sample comes from a study of vaccination and CD4 T cells after COVID-19.

V usage is TRBV6-1 and J usage is TRBJ2-7, with TRBD1 identical over 9 bases. The clonotype comes from a human donor who had recovered from COVID-19. Source material: CD4+ T cells from blood, cultured in vitro. CDR3 sequence reads: CASRKTGGLSYEQYF. CDR3 nucleotides: TGTGCCAGCAGAAAAACAGGGGGCCTCTCCTACGAGCAGTACTTC.